This T cell receptor beta chain appears in the sequencing data of a study of control samples from healthy donors and cancer patients. Measured with immunoSEQ multiplex PCR; TCRdb has only the in-frame clones, and not every one. The table records some 120,000 clones, more than 75% of them present only once. The sample comprised blood. The TCR originated in a man in his forties in good health.

The CDR3 is CATTQTGSVEKLFF. The DNA of the CDR3 is TGTGCCACAACCCAAACCGGGAGTGTGGAAAAACTGTTTTTT. J is TRBJ1-4 and V is TRBV19; no reliable D call. Germline V CDR1 and CDR2: LNHDA, SQIVND (reference sequence). V shed 10 bases and J shed 8 bases, with 20 bases lying between them. The CDR3 totals 14 residues.